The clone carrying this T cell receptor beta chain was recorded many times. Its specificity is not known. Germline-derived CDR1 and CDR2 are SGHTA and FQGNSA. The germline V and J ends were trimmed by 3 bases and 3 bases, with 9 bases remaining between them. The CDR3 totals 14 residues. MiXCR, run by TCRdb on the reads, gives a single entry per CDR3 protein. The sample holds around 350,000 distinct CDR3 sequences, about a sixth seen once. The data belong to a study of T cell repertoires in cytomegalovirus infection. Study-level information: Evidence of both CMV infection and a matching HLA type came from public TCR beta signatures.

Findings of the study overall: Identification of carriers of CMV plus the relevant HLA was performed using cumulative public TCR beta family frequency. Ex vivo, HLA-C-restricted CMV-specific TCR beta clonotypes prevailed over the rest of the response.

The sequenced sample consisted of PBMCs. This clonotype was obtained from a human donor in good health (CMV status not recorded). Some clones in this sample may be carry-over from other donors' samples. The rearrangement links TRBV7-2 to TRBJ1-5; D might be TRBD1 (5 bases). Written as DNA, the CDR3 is TGTGCCAGCAGCTTTGCAGGGTTCAATCAGCCCCAGCATTTT. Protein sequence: CASSFAGFNQPQHF.